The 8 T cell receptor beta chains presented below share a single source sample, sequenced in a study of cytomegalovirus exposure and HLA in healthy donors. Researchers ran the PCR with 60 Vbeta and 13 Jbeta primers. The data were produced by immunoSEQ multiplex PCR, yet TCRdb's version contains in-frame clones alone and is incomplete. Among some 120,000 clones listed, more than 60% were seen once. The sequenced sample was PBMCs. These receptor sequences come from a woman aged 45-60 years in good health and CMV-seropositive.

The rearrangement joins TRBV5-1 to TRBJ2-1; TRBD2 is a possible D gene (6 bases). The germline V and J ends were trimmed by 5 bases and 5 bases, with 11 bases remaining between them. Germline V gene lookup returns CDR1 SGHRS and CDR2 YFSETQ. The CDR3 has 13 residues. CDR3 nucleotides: TGCGCCAGCAGAACGGGACTTGACAATGAGCAGTTCTTC. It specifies CASRTGLDNEQFF.

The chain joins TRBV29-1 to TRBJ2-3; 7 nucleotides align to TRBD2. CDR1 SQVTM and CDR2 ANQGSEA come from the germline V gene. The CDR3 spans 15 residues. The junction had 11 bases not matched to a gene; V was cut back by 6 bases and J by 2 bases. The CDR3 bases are TGCAGCGTCCTAGAGGCTAGCGGCCCCACAGATACGCAGTATTTT. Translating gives CSVLEASGPTDTQYF.

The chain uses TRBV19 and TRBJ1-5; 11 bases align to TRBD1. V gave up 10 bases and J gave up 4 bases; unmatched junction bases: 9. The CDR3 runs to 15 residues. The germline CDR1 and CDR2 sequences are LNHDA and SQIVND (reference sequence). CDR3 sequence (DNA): TGTGCCACCCACCGGGACAGGGGGAAGAATCAGCCCCAGCATTTT. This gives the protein CATHRDRGKNQPQHF.

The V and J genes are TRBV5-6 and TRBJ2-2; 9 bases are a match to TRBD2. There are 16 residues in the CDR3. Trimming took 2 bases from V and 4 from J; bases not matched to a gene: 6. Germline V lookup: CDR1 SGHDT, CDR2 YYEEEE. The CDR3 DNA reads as TGTGCCAGCAGCTTCGGGCTAGCGGGGTTCACCGGGGAGCTGTTTTTT. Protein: CASSFGLAGFTGELFF.

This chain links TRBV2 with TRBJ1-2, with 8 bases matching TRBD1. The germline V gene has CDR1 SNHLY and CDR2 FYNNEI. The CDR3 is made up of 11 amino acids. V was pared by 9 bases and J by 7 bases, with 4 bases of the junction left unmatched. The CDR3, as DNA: TGTGCCAGGGGACAGGATGTTGGCTACACCTTC. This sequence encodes CARGQDVGYTF.

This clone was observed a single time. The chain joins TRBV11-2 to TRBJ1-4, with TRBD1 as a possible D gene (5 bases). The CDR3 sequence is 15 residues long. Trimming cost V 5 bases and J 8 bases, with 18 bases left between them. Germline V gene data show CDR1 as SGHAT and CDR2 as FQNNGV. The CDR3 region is CASSPGGGTGEKLFF. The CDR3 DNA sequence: TGTGCCAGCAGCCCCGGCGGGGGTACTGGCGAAAAACTGTTTTTT.

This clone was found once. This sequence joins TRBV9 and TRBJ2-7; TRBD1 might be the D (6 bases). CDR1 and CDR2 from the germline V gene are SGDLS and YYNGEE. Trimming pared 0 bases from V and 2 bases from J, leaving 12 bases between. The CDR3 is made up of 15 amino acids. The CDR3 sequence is CASSVGWDIPYEQYF. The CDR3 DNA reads TGTGCCAGCAGCGTAGGATGGGACATACCCTACGAGCAGTACTTC.

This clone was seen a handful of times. CDR3 loop: CASSHTGVSTDTQYF. CDR3 nucleotides: TGCGCCAGCAGCCATACGGGAGTTAGCACAGATACGCAGTATTTT. The chain joins TRBV4-3 to TRBJ2-3, with D tentatively TRBD2 (6 bases). Germline assignment: CDR1 LGHNA and CDR2 YSLEER. This CDR3 region has 15 residues. The V and J ends lost 3 bases and 0 bases respectively, with 10 bases between them.